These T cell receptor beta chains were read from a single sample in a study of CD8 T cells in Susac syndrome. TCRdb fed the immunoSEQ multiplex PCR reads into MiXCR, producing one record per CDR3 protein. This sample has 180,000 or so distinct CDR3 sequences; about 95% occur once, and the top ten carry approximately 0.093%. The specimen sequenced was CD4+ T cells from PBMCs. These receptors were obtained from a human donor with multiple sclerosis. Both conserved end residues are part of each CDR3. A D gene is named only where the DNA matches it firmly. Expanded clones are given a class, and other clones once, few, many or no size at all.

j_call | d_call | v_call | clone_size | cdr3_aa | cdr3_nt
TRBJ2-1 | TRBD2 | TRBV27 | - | CASSRPGLGNEQFF | TGTGCCAGCAGCCGTCCGGGACTAGGGAATGAGCAGTTCTTC
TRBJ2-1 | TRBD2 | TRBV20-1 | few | CSARGGHNEQFF | TGCAGTGCTCGGGGGGGCCACAATGAGCAGTTCTTC
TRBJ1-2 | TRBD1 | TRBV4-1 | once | CASSQVRTGVHGYTF | TGCGCCAGCAGCCAAGTTCGGACAGGGGTGCATGGCTACACCTTC
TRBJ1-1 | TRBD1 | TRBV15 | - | CATSSYGQGDVEAFF | TGTGCCACCAGCAGTTATGGACAGGGGGATGTGGAGGCTTTCTTT
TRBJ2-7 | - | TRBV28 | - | CAARGPYEQYF | TGTGCCGCTCGGGGACCCTACGAGCAGTACTTC
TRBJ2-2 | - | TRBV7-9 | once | CASSSQSTNTGELFF | TGTGCCAGCAGCTCTCAGAGCACGAACACCGGGGAGCTGTTTTTT
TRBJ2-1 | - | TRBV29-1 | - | CSSHGGINEQFF | TGCAGCTCTCACGGGGGAATTAATGAGCAGTTCTTC
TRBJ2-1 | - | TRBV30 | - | CAWSRLEQFF | TGTGCCTGGAGTCGTTTGGAGCAGTTCTTC
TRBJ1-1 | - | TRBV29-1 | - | CSVRDNTEAFF | TGCAGCGTCCGGGACAACACTGAAGCTTTCTTT
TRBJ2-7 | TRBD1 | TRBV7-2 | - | CASRPYRGLTYEQYF | TGTGCCAGCAGGCCGTACAGGGGGCTCACCTACGAGCAGTACTTC
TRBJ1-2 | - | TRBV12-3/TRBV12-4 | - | CASSLEGKYTF | TGTGCCAGCAGTTTGGAAGGGAAATACACCTTC
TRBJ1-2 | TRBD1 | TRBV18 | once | CASSPATGRSGYTF | TGTGCCAGCTCACCCGCGACAGGGAGGAGCGGCTACACCTTC
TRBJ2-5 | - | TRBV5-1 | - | CASKDNFGETQYF | TGCGCCAGCAAGGACAACTTCGGGGAGACCCAGTACTTC
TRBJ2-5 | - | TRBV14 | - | CASSQGQLRYQETQYF | TGTGCCAGCAGCCAAGGACAGCTTCGGTACCAAGAGACCCAGTACTTC
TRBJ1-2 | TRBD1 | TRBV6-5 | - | CASSYLGQTASYTF | TGTGCCAGCAGTTACTTGGGACAGACGGCAAGCTACACCTTC
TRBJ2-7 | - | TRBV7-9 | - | CASSSDREGNEQYF | TGTGCCAGCAGCTCGGACAGGGAGGGGAACGAGCAGTACTTC
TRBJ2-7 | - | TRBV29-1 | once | CSVEGPSPYEQYF | TGCAGCGTTGAAGGTCCTTCTCCCTACGAGCAGTACTTC
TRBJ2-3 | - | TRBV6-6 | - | CATGQHTDTQYF | TGTGCCACTGGACAGCACACAGATACGCAGTATTTT
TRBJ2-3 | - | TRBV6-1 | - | CASSRGEGLGGTDTQYF | TGTGCCAGCAGTAGGGGGGAGGGGCTAGGTGGGACAGATACGCAGTATTTT
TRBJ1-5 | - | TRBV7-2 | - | CASSPQEGNQPQHF | TGTGCCAGCAGCCCTCAGGAGGGGAATCAGCCCCAGCATTTT
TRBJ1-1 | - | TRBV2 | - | CASKPGRENTEAFF | TGTGCCAGCAAGCCCGGCAGGGAGAACACTGAAGCTTTCTTT
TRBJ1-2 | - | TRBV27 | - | CASSYGQGPFYGYTF | TGTGCCAGCAGTTATGGGCAGGGGCCCTTCTATGGCTACACCTTC
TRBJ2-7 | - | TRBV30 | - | CAWSVGRVYEQYF | TGTGCCTGGAGTGTTGGCAGGGTTTACGAGCAGTACTTC
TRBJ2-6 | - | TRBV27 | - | CASSSEGSGANVLTF | TGTGCCAGCAGTTCGGAGGGTAGTGGGGCCAACGTCCTGACTTTC
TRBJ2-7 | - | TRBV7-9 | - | CASRFGYSYEQYF | TGTGCCAGCCGTTTTGGCTACTCCTACGAGCAGTACTTC